This T cell receptor (beta chain) was recorded in a study of CD8 T cells in ankylosing spondylitis. J lost 5 bases, V lost 6 bases, and 10 bases had no gene match. There are 16 residues in the CDR3. Study-level findings and limits: Ankylosing spondylitis blood seemed to carry a telltale TCR beta motif made of under 10 highly homologous variants. Disease-associated clones were reportedly significantly overrepresented in matched ankylosing spondylitis synovial fluid.

A word on this clonotype: Its antigen is undetermined.

MiXCR, applied by TCRdb to the 5' RACE reads, yields one record per CDR3 protein. The table lists 670,000 or so distinct CDR3 sequences, around 19% of them singletons. The chain uses TRBV12-3 or TRBV12-4 and TRBJ2-3; 11 bases map to TRBD2. The sequencing input was blood, either unsorted or a sorted T cell fraction (not recorded which). The receptor's source is a male donor with ankylosing spondylitis. The DNA for the CDR3 is TGTGCCAGCAGGGAACTAGCGGGGGACCGGGGAGATACGCAGTATTTT. This sequence encodes CASRELAGDRGDTQYF.